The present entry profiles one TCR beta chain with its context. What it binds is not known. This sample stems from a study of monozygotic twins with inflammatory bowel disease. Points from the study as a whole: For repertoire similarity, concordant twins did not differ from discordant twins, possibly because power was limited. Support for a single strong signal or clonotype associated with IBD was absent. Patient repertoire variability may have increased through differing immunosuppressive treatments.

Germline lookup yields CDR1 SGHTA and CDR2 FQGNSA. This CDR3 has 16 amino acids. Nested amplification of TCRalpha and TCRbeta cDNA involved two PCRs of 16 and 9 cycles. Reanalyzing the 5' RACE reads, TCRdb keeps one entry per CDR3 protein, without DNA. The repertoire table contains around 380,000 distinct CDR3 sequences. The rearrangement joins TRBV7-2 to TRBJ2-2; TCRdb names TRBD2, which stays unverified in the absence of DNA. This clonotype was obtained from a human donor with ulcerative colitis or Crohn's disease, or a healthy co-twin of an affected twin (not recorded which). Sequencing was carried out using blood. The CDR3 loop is CASSLSVAGATGELFF.